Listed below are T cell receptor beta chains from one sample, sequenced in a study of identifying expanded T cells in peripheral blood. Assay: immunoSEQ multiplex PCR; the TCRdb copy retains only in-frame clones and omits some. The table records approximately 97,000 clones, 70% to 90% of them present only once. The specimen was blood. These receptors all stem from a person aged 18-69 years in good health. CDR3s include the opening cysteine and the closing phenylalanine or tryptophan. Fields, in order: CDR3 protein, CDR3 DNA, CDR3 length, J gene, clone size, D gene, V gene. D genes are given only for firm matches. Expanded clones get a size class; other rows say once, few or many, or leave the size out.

CDR3 protein: CASSQLDREGGSDEQFF
CDR3 DNA: TGTGCCAGCAGCCAACTGGACAGGGAGGGTGGGTCGGATGAGCAGTTCTTC
CDR3 length: 17
J gene: TRBJ2-1
clone size: -
D gene: -
V gene: TRBV14

CDR3 protein: CASVPGWGAPDFTGELFF
CDR3 DNA: TGTGCCAGCGTCCCCGGGTGGGGGGCCCCCGATTTCACCGGGGAGCTGTTTTTT
CDR3 length: 18
J gene: TRBJ2-2
clone size: -
D gene: -
V gene: TRBV28

CDR3 protein: CASSLDRGHEQYF
CDR3 DNA: TGTGCCAGCAGCTTAGACAGGGGCCACGAGCAGTACTTC
CDR3 length: 13
J gene: TRBJ2-7
clone size: -
D gene: TRBD1
V gene: TRBV7-2

CDR3 protein: CASSSLPGTTDTQYF
CDR3 DNA: TGTGCCAGCAGCTCCCTCCCGGGCACCACAGATACGCAGTATTTT
CDR3 length: 15
J gene: TRBJ2-3
clone size: -
D gene: -
V gene: TRBV7-6

CDR3 protein: CSARGLDTFF
CDR3 DNA: TGCAGTGCTAGAGGTCTAGATACGTTCTTC
CDR3 length: 10
J gene: TRBJ2-1
clone size: -
D gene: -
V gene: TRBV20-1

CDR3 protein: CASSYSLTGFNTEAFF
CDR3 DNA: TGTGCCAGCAGTTACTCCCTGACAGGGTTTAACACTGAAGCTTTCTTT
CDR3 length: 16
J gene: TRBJ1-1
clone size: -
D gene: TRBD1
V gene: TRBV6-5

CDR3 protein: CASSPLGAGDEQFF
CDR3 DNA: TGTGCCAGCAGCCCCCTGGGGGCAGGCGATGAGCAGTTCTTC
CDR3 length: 14
J gene: TRBJ2-1
clone size: -
D gene: -
V gene: TRBV5-6

CDR3 protein: CASSQNKQGNTEAFF
CDR3 DNA: TGTGCCAGCAGCCAAAATAAACAGGGGAACACTGAAGCTTTCTTT
CDR3 length: 15
J gene: TRBJ1-1
clone size: few
D gene: -
V gene: TRBV14

CDR3 protein: CASSYSGRGLDTQYF
CDR3 DNA: TGTGCCAGCAGTTACTCAGGTAGAGGTCTGGATACGCAGTATTTT
CDR3 length: 15
J gene: TRBJ2-3
clone size: -
D gene: -
V gene: TRBV6-5

CDR3 protein: CASSPPGQGVSPLHF
CDR3 DNA: TGCGCCAGCAGCCCCCCTGGACAGGGAGTTTCACCCCTCCACTTT
CDR3 length: 15
J gene: TRBJ1-6
clone size: -
D gene: TRBD1
V gene: TRBV4-1

CDR3 protein: CASSPGILGEQYF
CDR3 DNA: TGTGCCAGCAGCCCGGGGATTCTGGGGGAGCAGTACTTC
CDR3 length: 13
J gene: TRBJ2-7
clone size: -
D gene: -
V gene: TRBV7-6

CDR3 protein: CSALNNYGYTF
CDR3 DNA: TGCAGTGCACTGAATAACTATGGCTACACCTTC
CDR3 length: 11
J gene: TRBJ1-2
clone size: -
D gene: -
V gene: TRBV20-1

CDR3 protein: CASSFGRSNQPQHF
CDR3 DNA: TGTGCCAGCAGCTTTGGGCGGAGCAATCAGCCCCAGCATTTT
CDR3 length: 14
J gene: TRBJ1-5
clone size: few
D gene: -
V gene: TRBV7-8

CDR3 protein: CASSLEQGVNSPLHF
CDR3 DNA: TGTGCCAGCAGCCTTGAACAGGGGGTGAATTCACCCCTCCACTTT
CDR3 length: 15
J gene: TRBJ1-6
clone size: -
D gene: TRBD1
V gene: TRBV14

CDR3 protein: CASGGLWEKKLFF
CDR3 DNA: TGTGCCAGCGGCGGACTATGGGAAAAAAAACTGTTTTTT
CDR3 length: 13
J gene: TRBJ1-4
clone size: -
D gene: -
V gene: TRBV11-2

CDR3 protein: CASSRATAQGAFF
CDR3 DNA: TGCGCCAGCAGCCGAGCGACAGCCCAGGGAGCTTTCTTT
CDR3 length: 13
J gene: TRBJ1-1
clone size: -
D gene: -
V gene: TRBV4-3

CDR3 protein: CSVLTGGFNTEAFF
CDR3 DNA: TGCAGCGTCCTGACAGGGGGCTTTAACACTGAAGCTTTCTTT
CDR3 length: 14
J gene: TRBJ1-1
clone size: -
D gene: TRBD1
V gene: TRBV29-1

CDR3 protein: CASSLAYEQYF
CDR3 DNA: TGTGCCAGCAGCTTGGCTTACGAGCAGTACTTC
CDR3 length: 11
J gene: TRBJ2-7
clone size: -
D gene: -
V gene: TRBV5-6

CDR3 protein: CAISVRDSLNTGELFF
CDR3 DNA: TGTGCCATCAGTGTACGGGACAGCCTGAACACCGGGGAGCTGTTTTTT
CDR3 length: 16
J gene: TRBJ2-2
clone size: -
D gene: TRBD1
V gene: TRBV10-3

CDR3 protein: CASSLSTGNYEQYF
CDR3 DNA: TGTGCCAGCAGCCTAAGTACCGGAAACTACGAGCAGTACTTC
CDR3 length: 14
J gene: TRBJ2-7
clone size: -
D gene: -
V gene: TRBV11-2

CDR3 protein: CASSVGAGGETQYF
CDR3 DNA: TGTGCCAGCAGCGTAGGGGCAGGGGGAGAGACCCAGTACTTC
CDR3 length: 14
J gene: TRBJ2-5
clone size: -
D gene: TRBD1
V gene: TRBV9

CDR3 protein: CSAPPGVAATDTQYF
CDR3 DNA: TGCAGCGCCCCCCCTGGGGTAGCGGCTACAGATACGCAGTATTTT
CDR3 length: 15
J gene: TRBJ2-3
clone size: once
D gene: -
V gene: TRBV29-1

CDR3 protein: CASWTGGGNEQYF
CDR3 DNA: TGTGCCAGCTGGACAGGGGGAGGTAACGAGCAGTACTTC
CDR3 length: 13
J gene: TRBJ2-7
clone size: few
D gene: TRBD1
V gene: TRBV6-5

CDR3 protein: CASSAGSQGVNSPLHF
CDR3 DNA: TGTGCCAGCAGCGCAGGTAGCCAGGGAGTAAATTCACCCCTCCACTTT
CDR3 length: 16
J gene: TRBJ1-6
clone size: -
D gene: -
V gene: TRBV9

CDR3 protein: CASSGDTQYF
CDR3 DNA: TGTGCCAGCAGTGGAGATACGCAGTATTTT
CDR3 length: 10
J gene: TRBJ2-3
clone size: -
D gene: -
V gene: TRBV27

CDR3 protein: CASSPRGPLFTDTQYF
CDR3 DNA: TGCGCCAGCAGCCCCCGGGGACCCCTATTCACAGATACGCAGTATTTT
CDR3 length: 16
J gene: TRBJ2-3
clone size: -
D gene: -
V gene: TRBV4-3

CDR3 protein: CATSRDTVSYEQYF
CDR3 DNA: TGTGCCACCAGTCGGGACACGGTCTCCTACGAGCAGTACTTC
CDR3 length: 14
J gene: TRBJ2-7
clone size: once
D gene: -
V gene: TRBV15

CDR3 protein: CASSMPPGVTRGYGYTF
CDR3 DNA: TGTGCCAGTAGTATGCCGCCAGGGGTGACTCGCGGATATGGCTACACCTTC
CDR3 length: 17
J gene: TRBJ1-2
clone size: -
D gene: -
V gene: TRBV19

CDR3 protein: CASSFGASYGYTF
CDR3 DNA: TGTGCCAGCAGTTTCGGGGCGAGCTATGGCTACACCTTC
CDR3 length: 13
J gene: TRBJ1-2
clone size: -
D gene: -
V gene: TRBV28

CDR3 protein: CAISSSTSGSYNEQFF
CDR3 DNA: TGTGCCATCAGTTCGTCGACTAGCGGATCCTACAATGAGCAGTTCTTC
CDR3 length: 16
J gene: TRBJ2-1
clone size: -
D gene: TRBD2
V gene: TRBV10-3

CDR3 protein: CASAKGGASTEAFF
CDR3 DNA: TGCGCCAGCGCAAAGGGGGGGGCGAGCACTGAAGCTTTCTTT
CDR3 length: 14
J gene: TRBJ1-1
clone size: once
D gene: -
V gene: TRBV5-1

CDR3 protein: CASSPILSGTPYEQYF
CDR3 DNA: TGTGCCAGCAGCCCTATCCTGAGCGGGACTCCCTACGAGCAGTACTTC
CDR3 length: 16
J gene: TRBJ2-7
clone size: -
D gene: TRBD2
V gene: TRBV4-2

CDR3 protein: CASNPAESNTEAFF
CDR3 DNA: TGTGCCAGCAACCCGGCCGAGTCGAACACTGAAGCTTTCTTT
CDR3 length: 14
J gene: TRBJ1-1
clone size: many
D gene: -
V gene: TRBV28

CDR3 protein: CASSGGSPRAYEQYF
CDR3 DNA: TGTGCCAGCAGCGGGGGGAGCCCGAGGGCCTACGAGCAGTACTTC
CDR3 length: 15
J gene: TRBJ2-7
clone size: -
D gene: -
V gene: TRBV5-4

CDR3 protein: CASNGQGVYEQYF
CDR3 DNA: TGTGCCAGCAACGGACAGGGAGTATACGAGCAGTACTTC
CDR3 length: 13
J gene: TRBJ2-7
clone size: -
D gene: TRBD1
V gene: TRBV6-1

CDR3 protein: CASSPWDSHYTEAFF
CDR3 DNA: TGTGCCAGCAGTCCTTGGGACAGCCATTACACTGAAGCTTTCTTT
CDR3 length: 15
J gene: TRBJ1-1
clone size: -
D gene: TRBD1
V gene: TRBV6-6

CDR3 protein: CAWTRMGLDGYTF
CDR3 DNA: TGTGCCTGGACCAGGATGGGACTGGATGGCTACACCTTC
CDR3 length: 13
J gene: TRBJ1-2
clone size: -
D gene: -
V gene: TRBV30

CDR3 protein: CASSVSAGDNEQFF
CDR3 DNA: TGTGCCAGCAGCGTAAGCGCGGGGGACAATGAGCAGTTCTTC
CDR3 length: 14
J gene: TRBJ2-1
clone size: once
D gene: TRBD2
V gene: TRBV9

CDR3 protein: CASSLERGSSPLHF
CDR3 DNA: TGTGCCAGCAGTTTAGAGCGAGGGAGTTCACCCCTCCACTTT
CDR3 length: 14
J gene: TRBJ1-6
clone size: -
D gene: -
V gene: TRBV27

CDR3 protein: CSVEQRGWDTQYF
CDR3 DNA: TGCAGCGTTGAGCAGCGGGGGTGGGATACGCAGTATTTT
CDR3 length: 13
J gene: TRBJ2-3
clone size: -
D gene: TRBD2
V gene: TRBV29-1

CDR3 protein: CASSSSGLAGHIQYF
CDR3 DNA: -
CDR3 length: 15
J gene: TRBJ2-4
clone size: -
D gene: -
V gene: TRBV28

CDR3 protein: CASSYRGAEITDTQYF
CDR3 DNA: TGTGCCAGCAGTTACCGGGGGGCCGAGATCACAGATACGCAGTATTTT
CDR3 length: 16
J gene: TRBJ2-3
clone size: -
D gene: -
V gene: TRBV6-6